Shown below are 18 T cell receptor beta chains from a single sample sequenced in a study of cytomegalovirus exposure and HLA in healthy donors. Both 60 Vbeta primers and 13 Jbeta primers went into the PCR. Assay used: immunoSEQ multiplex PCR; TCRdb lists only in-frame clones, some missing. The sample includes some 110,000 clones, about 70% of them seen just once. Sequencing used PBMCs. The receptor set was obtained from a woman in her twenties or thirties in good health and CMV-seronegative.

The rearrangement joins TRBV19 to TRBJ2-7; D is possibly TRBD2 (6 bases). The germline gives CDR1 LNHDA, CDR2 SQIVND (reference sequence). Trimming cost V 9 bases and J 5 bases, with 17 bases left between them. This CDR3 spans 13 amino acids. CDR3: CASAGTPLNEQYF. DNA of the CDR3: TGTGCCAGCGCCGGGACTCCTCTTAACGAGCAGTACTTC.

As regards this clone: The same CDR3 arises from other DNA sequences in this sample as well. The chain links TRBV19 to TRBJ1-2; no definite D call. V lost 3 bases and J 4 bases, leaving 15 bases between the germline ends. Germline V CDR1 and CDR2: LNHDA, SQIVND (reference sequence). This CDR3 comprises 15 residues. This CDR3 is CASSIADSNFYGYTF. In DNA, the CDR3 is TGTGCCAGTAGTATCGCGGATAGTAATTTCTATGGCTACACCTTC. Variable domain in full (rest from reference TRBV19 and TRBJ1-2): DGGITQSPKYLFRKEGQNVTLSCEQNLNHDAMYWYRQDPGQGLRLIYYSQIVNDFQKGDIAEGYSVSREKKESFPLTVTSAQKNPTAFYLCASSIADSNFYGYTFGSGTRLTVV.

This clone appeared a few times. The genes are TRBV2 and TRBJ2-3; 9 bases map to TRBD2. Losses at the gene ends were 6 bases for V and 1 base for J; bases not matched to a gene: 2. This CDR3 region has 14 residues. Germline V gene sequence: CDR1 SNHLY, CDR2 FYNNEI. The CDR3 protein is CASRGGGGTDTQYF. Here the CDR3 DNA reads TGTGCCAGCAGAGGCGGGGGGGGCACAGATACGCAGTATTTT.

The table lists this clone with a few counts. J is TRBJ2-7 and V is TRBV29-1, with D tentatively TRBD1 (5 bases). CDR3 length: 13 residues. Trimming took 6 bases from V and 2 from J, leaving 14 bases between them. The germline V gene encodes CDR1 SQVTM and CDR2 ANQGSEA. CDR3 nucleotides: TGCAGCGTCGGACCGACAGCAGCCTACGAGCAGTACTTC. Protein sequence: CSVGPTAAYEQYF.

V usage is TRBV5-1 and J usage is TRBJ2-5; 11 bases match TRBD2. CDR1 is SGHRS, CDR2 YFSETQ, per germline. The CDR3 loop spans 14 amino acids. The V gene end was trimmed by 7 bases and the J gene end by 1 base; junction bases not matched to a gene: 3. The DNA for the CDR3 is TGCGCCAGCGGTCTAGCGGGGGGCCAAGAGACCCAGTACTTC. It specifies CASGLAGGQETQYF.

This clone was seen only a few times. J is TRBJ2-7 and V is TRBV6-5; TRBD2 is a possible D gene (6 bases). This CDR3 has 12 residues. CDR1 and CDR2 (germline): MNHEY, SVGAGI. V was shortened by 2 bases and J by 5 bases, with 7 bases between the two germline ends. CDR3 protein: CASSYGGNEQYF. CDR3 DNA sequence: TGTGCCAGCAGTTACGGGGGGAACGAGCAGTACTTC.

V is TRBV7-9 and J is TRBJ2-3; D is possibly TRBD1 (5 bases). The CDR3 totals 14 residues. Per the germline V gene, CDR1 is SEHNR and CDR2 is FQNEAQ (reference sequence). Trimming pared 7 bases from V and 6 bases from J, leaving 17 bases between. The CDR3 sequence is CASNRIFMGDTQYF. The CDR3 DNA reads as TGTGCCAGCAACAGGATTTTCATGGGGGATACGCAGTATTTT.

This clone was observed a single time. The chain has TRBV30 and TRBJ2-5; possibly TRBD1 for D (5 bases). The closer fit of TRBJ2-7 to the DNA end suggests the J call may be wrong. The CDR3 runs 14 residues. In germline, CDR1 is GTSNPN, CDR2 SVGIG (reference sequence). CDR3 region: CAWSVRQFSYEQYF. In nucleotides, the CDR3 is TGTGCCTGGAGTGTGAGACAGTTCTCCTACGAGCAGTACTTC.

This clone has a single count. This chain connects TRBV15 to TRBJ2-7, with 8 nucleotides matching TRBD2. Germline CDR1 LNHNV, CDR2 YYDKDF (reference sequence). The CDR3 contains 18 residues. V gave up 2 bases and J gave up 2 bases; unmatched junction bases: 14. As DNA, the CDR3 is TGTGCCACCAGCAGACACACCCTTAGCGGGGATCTCCCCTACGAGCAGTACTTC. It is translated as CATSRHTLSGDLPYEQYF. The full variable domain, its missing parts supplied by reference TRBV15 and TRBJ2-7, is DAMVIQNPRYQVTQFGKPVTLSCSQTLNHNVMYWYQQKSSQAPKLLFHYYDKDFNNEADTPDNFQSRRPNTSFCFLDIRSPGLGDTAMYLCATSRHTLSGDLPYEQYFGPGTRLTVT.

The CDR3 sequence: CASSRDRAYEQYF. The CDR3 DNA follows: TGTGCCAGCAGCCGCGACAGGGCCTACGAGCAGTACTTC. The chain has TRBV5-4 and TRBJ2-7; 7 bases align to TRBD1. The V segment lost 4 bases and the J segment 2 bases; nucleotides outside the gene matches: 3. The CDR3 totals 13 residues. Germline loops: CDR1 SGHNT, CDR2 YYREEE (reference sequence). The variable domain in full, with the rest retrieved from reference TRBV5-4 and TRBJ2-7, is ETGVTQSPTHLIKTRGQQVTLRCSSQSGHNTVSWYQQALGQGPQFIFQYYREEENGRGNFPPRFSGLQFPNYSSELNVNALELDDSALYLCASSRDRAYEQYFGPGTRLTVT.

The table lists this clone with a few counts. This sequence joins TRBV19 and TRBJ1-5; 7 nucleotides line up with TRBD1. From germline, CDR1 is LNHDA and CDR2 SQIVND (reference sequence). Losses at the gene ends were 7 bases for V and 7 bases for J; bases not matched to a gene: 7. The length of the CDR3 is 13 residues. The CDR3 DNA follows: TGTGCCAGTAAGAGGGGGACAGAACAGCCCCAGCATTTT. Translated: CASKRGTEQPQHF.

V gene TRBV5-1 combines with J gene TRBJ2-5; 14 bases are a match to TRBD2. J gave up 5 bases and V 3 bases, and 6 bases lay outside the gene matches. Germline-derived CDR1 and CDR2 are SGHRS and YFSETQ. The CDR3 is made up of 16 amino acids. DNA for the CDR3: TGCGCCAGCAGCTCCGCCTGGACTAGCGGGAGGGAGACCCAGTACTTC. It encodes CASSSAWTSGRETQYF.

This clone was seen a few times. J is TRBJ2-1 and V is TRBV6-5; 9 bases line up with TRBD2. The CDR3 is made up of 14 amino acids. Germline CDR1 and CDR2: MNHEY and SVGAGI. J lost 9 bases, V lost 4 bases, and 7 bases had no gene match. The chain's CDR3 is CASSFTGTSIEQFF. The CDR3 DNA is TGTGCCAGCAGTTTCACCGGGACTAGCATTGAGCAGTTCTTC.

The sample holds a few counts of this clone. V gene TRBV19 combines with J gene TRBJ2-5, with D perhaps TRBD2 (5 bases). Germline values: CDR1 LNHDA, CDR2 SQIVND (reference sequence). The V gene lost 6 bases and the J gene lost 5 bases, with 16 bases spanning the gap. CDR3 size: 14 residues. CDR3 coding DNA: TGTGCCAGTAGCCCCGGGGTTAACGGGGAGACCCAGTACTTC. Translated, it gives CASSPGVNGETQYF.

The sample holds a few counts of this clone. The chain carries TRBV7-9 and TRBJ1-2; 7 bases agree with TRBD1. V dropped 5 bases and J dropped 0; count of bases not matched to a gene: 15. Germline CDR1 reads SEHNR; CDR2 reads FQNEAQ (reference sequence). This CDR3 comprises 18 residues. This CDR3 is CASSPTGTAPRANYGYTF. In nucleotides, the CDR3 is TGTGCCAGCAGCCCCACCGGGACAGCACCTAGGGCTAACTATGGCTACACCTTC.

This sequence joins TRBV29-1 and TRBJ2-4, with TRBD2 identical over 7 bases. Unmatched junction bases numbered 3, after V lost 5 bases and J lost 2 bases. Germline V gives CDR1 SQVTM, CDR2 ANQGSEA. This CDR3 comprises 13 residues. The CDR3 nucleotides are TGCAGCGTTTGGGGGGGGTCCAAAAACATTCAGTACTTC. This gives the protein CSVWGGSKNIQYF.

V usage is TRBV10-3 and J usage is TRBJ2-2, with D possibly TRBD1 on 7 matching bases. V lost 0 bases to trimming and J lost 4 bases, with 12 bases between them. CDR1 is ENHRY, CDR2 SYGVKD, per germline. CDR3 size: 16 residues. The CDR3 DNA reads TGTGCCATCAGTGAGTCAGGAGGGGGCGGCACCGGGGAGCTGTTTTTT. This sequence encodes CAISESGGGGTGELFF.

The rearrangement joins TRBV6-5 to TRBJ1-1; a possible D gene is TRBD1 (6 bases). CDR1 and CDR2 from the germline V gene are MNHEY and SVGAGI. V was cut by 6 bases and J by 0 bases, with 14 bases left in between. This CDR3 spans 15 amino acids. The CDR3 nucleotides read TGTGCCAGCAGCCCCGGGACACACATGAACACTGAAGCTTTCTTT. It specifies CASSPGTHMNTEAFF.